Presented here are 12 T cell receptor beta chains from one specimen sequenced in a study of blood T cell repertoires in COVID-19. The protocol was immunoSEQ multiplex PCR, while the TCRdb copy is restricted to in-frame clones and leaves out a portion. The sample holds about 79,000 clones, about 89% seen once. Sample: peripheral blood. These receptors all stem from a man in his 70s with active or convalescent COVID-19.

The V call is TRBV5-8, the J call TRBJ2-1, with 7 bases matching TRBD1. This CDR3 region has 16 residues. With V trimmed by 4 bases and J by 2 bases, 9 bases remained unmatched. Germline V CDR1 and CDR2: SGHTS, YDEGEE. The CDR3 protein is CASSPETGRAYNEQFF. CDR3 DNA sequence: TGTGCCAGCAGCCCAGAGACAGGGCGGGCCTACAATGAGCAGTTCTTC.

The chain uses TRBV27 and TRBJ2-7, with 12 positions matching TRBD1. Germline CDR1 and CDR2: MNHEY and SMNVEV (reference sequence). The CDR3 has 14 amino acids. J lost 4 bases, V lost 6 bases, and 4 bases had no gene match. The CDR3 region has the DNA TGTGCCAGCAGCGGGACAGGGGGCGGGTACGAGCAGTACTTC. Translated: CASSGTGGGYEQYF.

The chain has TRBV6-5 and TRBJ2-1; 11 positions match TRBD2. The CDR3 has 15 amino acids. Germline CDR1 MNHEY, CDR2 SVGAGI. J was trimmed by 7 bases and V by 7 bases; bases with no gene match: 9. This CDR3 is CASIRTSGGENEQFF. The CDR3 region has the DNA TGTGCCAGCATTAGAACTAGCGGGGGAGAGAATGAGCAGTTCTTC.

In this sample, this clone turned up a few times. The chain has TRBV10-3 and TRBJ2-3; 8 positions agree with TRBD2. CDR3 size: 17 residues. V dropped 4 bases and J dropped 4; count of bases not matched to a gene: 13. Germline CDR1 ENHRY, CDR2 SYGVKD. CDR3 sequence (DNA): TGTGCCATCAGTGTCCGGAGGGCGGGAGGTGAGGCAGATACGCAGTATTTT. It is translated as CAISVRRAGGEADTQYF.

The rearrangement uses TRBV24-1 and TRBJ2-7, with 8 bases aligning to TRBD2. The CDR3 runs 15 residues. V gave up 4 bases and J gave up 3 bases; unmatched junction bases: 7. The germline gives CDR1 KGHDR, CDR2 SFDVKD. The chain's CDR3 is CATSDSKTSGYEQYF. CDR3 DNA sequence: TGTGCCACCAGTGACAGTAAAACTAGCGGCTACGAGCAGTACTTC.

The chain is built from TRBV2 and TRBJ2-3; 7 bases are shared with TRBD2. Trimming took 5 bases from V and 0 from J; bases not matched to a gene: 8. Germline loops: CDR1 SNHLY, CDR2 FYNNEI. The CDR3 covers 16 residues. CDR3 coding DNA: TGTGCCAGCAGTCCCTCCCCTAGCGGCAGCACAGATACGCAGTATTTT. Protein product: CASSPSPSGSTDTQYF.

This chain links TRBV5-5 with TRBJ2-1; TRBD2 matches at 10 bases. Germline lookup yields CDR1 SGHKS and CDR2 YYEKEE (reference sequence). The trim removed 4 bases at V and 7 bases at J, leaving 11 bases unmatched. The CDR3 totals 16 residues. The CDR3 DNA reads as TGTGCCAGCAGCGAGGTTCCGGGACTAGCGATAAATGAGCAGTTCTTC. Translating gives CASSEVPGLAINEQFF.

V and J are TRBV4-1 and TRBJ1-2; tentatively, D is TRBD1 (6 bases). The ends were cut back, 5 bases at V and 2 bases at J, with 6 bases in the middle. In germline, CDR1 is MGHRA, CDR2 YSYEKL. This CDR3 contains 12 residues. The CDR3 bases are TGCGCCAGCAGCGGACAGAACTATGGCTACACCTTC. Translation: CASSGQNYGYTF.

The rearrangement uses TRBV12-3 or TRBV12-4 and TRBJ2-1; 7 positions agree with TRBD1. The V and J ends lost 9 bases and 6 bases, in that order; junction bases with no gene match: 8. The CDR3 contains 13 residues. As DNA, the CDR3 is TGTGCCAGTAACAGGGGTGGGGGCAATGAGCAGTTCTTC. It codes for CASNRGGGNEQFF.

The V and J genes are TRBV30 and TRBJ1-3; unclear D gene. Trimming removed 1 base from V and 3 bases from J, with 13 bases in between. This CDR3 is built from 15 residues. Germline V gene sequence: CDR1 GTSNPN, CDR2 SVGIG (reference sequence). The CDR3 sequence: CAWSDGGMIGNTIYF. The CDR3 nucleotides are TGTGCCTGGAGTGACGGAGGGATGATTGGAAACACCATATATTTT.

This chain links TRBV7-9 with TRBJ2-3; maybe TRBD1 (6 bases). The CDR3 spans 16 residues. Trimming left V 6 bases short and J 4 bases short, with 20 bases between. Looked up from germline, CDR1 is SEHNR and CDR2 is FQNEAQ (reference sequence). The CDR3 spells CASSPKAQGRADTQYF. The DNA for the CDR3 is TGTGCCAGCAGTCCTAAAGCACAGGGTCGGGCAGATACGCAGTATTTT.

The chain has TRBV21-1 and TRBJ1-6. TRBV21-1 is a recognized pseudogene. This CDR3 comprises 17 residues. The CDR3 loop is CASSKVIGNPGDYILHF. The DNA for the CDR3 is TGTGCCAGCAGCAAAGTTATTGGAAACCCCGGGGACTACATTCTCCACTTT.